Shown below are 18 T cell receptor beta chains from a single sample sequenced in a study of blood T cell repertoires in COVID-19. Profiled with immunoSEQ multiplex PCR; TCRdb holds only in-frame clones, not every one. Here the sample spans about 260,000 clones, 88% being singletons. Sample: peripheral blood. The receptor source for this set is a human donor in a cohort sampled during active COVID-19.

The CDR3 protein is CASSLFPLVNTEAFF. Written as DNA, the CDR3 is TGTGCCAGCAGCCTTTTCCCCCTCGTTAACACTGAAGCTTTCTTT. V gene TRBV3-1 (or the pseudogene TRBV3-2) combines with J gene TRBJ1-1; D call uncertain. Germline CDR1 LGHDT, CDR2 YNNKEL (reference sequence). V lost 4 bases to trimming and J lost 2 bases, with 14 bases between them. The CDR3 consists of 15 residues.

This rearrangement joins TRBV14 to TRBJ1-1; no clear D gene. The germline V and J ends were trimmed by 1 base and 1 base, with 7 bases remaining between them. Germline assignment: CDR1 SGHDN and CDR2 FVKESK. CDR3 length: 14 residues. DNA for the CDR3: TGTGCCAGCAGCCAAGTCCACAGGAACACTGAAGCTTTCTTT. Its protein product is CASSQVHRNTEAFF.

The rearrangement uses TRBV19 and TRBJ1-2; no firm D call. Trimming removed 5 bases from V and 5 bases from J, with 9 bases in between. Germline V gene lookup returns CDR1 LNHDA and CDR2 SQIVND (reference sequence). This CDR3 region has 12 residues. The CDR3 sequence: CASSLLEYGYTF. The CDR3 nucleotides read TGTGCCAGTAGTCTATTGGAGTATGGCTACACCTTC.

The chain is built from TRBV28 and TRBJ2-5, with D tentatively TRBD2 (7 bases). The ends were cut back, 6 bases at V and 4 bases at J, with 15 bases in the middle. CDR1 and CDR2 (germline): MDHEN, SYDVKM. The CDR3 covers 14 residues. For the CDR3, the DNA is TGTGCCAGCAGACTCAGGGGAGGGTCAGAGACCCAGTACTTC. Its translation: CASRLRGGSETQYF.

The chain links TRBV29-1 to TRBJ2-7; no clear D. The CDR3 has 12 residues. Trimming pared 1 base from V and 1 base from J, leaving 5 bases between. Germline CDR1 SQVTM, CDR2 ANQGSEA. The CDR3 nucleotides are TGCAGCGTTGAAGGCCTATCCTACGAGCAGTACTTC. It encodes CSVEGLSYEQYF.

The chain uses TRBV18 and TRBJ2-6; 8 bases are a match to TRBD1. J was trimmed by 4 bases and V by 2 bases; bases with no gene match: 7. CDR3 length: 17 amino acids. Germline CDR1 is KGHSH and CDR2 is LQKENI. The CDR3 loop is CASSPIGQGPGANVLTF. The CDR3 DNA reads as TGTGCCAGCTCACCAATAGGACAGGGCCCAGGGGCCAACGTCCTGACTTTC.

The V gene is TRBV9, the J gene TRBJ2-7; 10 positions agree with TRBD1. Germline CDR1 reads SGDLS; CDR2 reads YYNGEE. CDR3 length: 12 residues. V lost 6 bases to trimming and J lost 7 bases; unmatched junction nucleotides: 4. CDR3 bases: TGTGCCAGCAAGGGACAGGGGTGGGAGCAGTACTTC. Its translation: CASKGQGWEQYF.

This chain connects TRBV4-3 to TRBJ1-2; 7 nucleotides agree with TRBD1. Germline V CDR1 and CDR2: LGHNA, YSLEER. CDR3 size: 14 residues. After removal of 1 base from V and 8 bases from J, the junction contained 7 bases not matched to a gene. CDR3 coding DNA: TGCGCCAGCAGCCAAGGAACAGGGGAGTCCGGCTACACCTTC. Translated: CASSQGTGESGYTF.

V is TRBV27 and J is TRBJ2-7, with D perhaps matching TRBD1 (5 bases). The CDR3 runs 15 residues. Germline V gene sequence: CDR1 MNHEY, CDR2 SMNVEV (reference sequence). Trimming shortened V by 5 bases and J by 3 bases, and 17 bases separated the two germline ends. The CDR3 loop is CASSTLRQGIYEQYF. CDR3 bases: TGTGCCAGCAGTACCCTCCGTCAGGGAATCTACGAGCAGTACTTC.

The rearrangement links TRBV28 to TRBJ1-6; D ambiguous. Trimming removed 4 bases at V and 7 bases at J, with 8 bases between. CDR1 MDHEN and CDR2 SYDVKM come from the germline V gene. The CDR3 runs to 13 residues. CDR3 in DNA: TGTGCCAGCAGTTCTATTGTAAATTCACCCCTCCACTTT. Protein: CASSSIVNSPLHF.

The chain recombines TRBV3-1 (or the pseudogene TRBV3-2) with TRBJ1-1; perhaps TRBD1 as D (5 bases). V lost 5 bases and J 5 bases, leaving 12 bases between the germline ends. The CDR3 runs 13 residues. Germline CDR1 reads LGHDT; CDR2 reads YNNKEL (reference sequence). In DNA, the CDR3 is TGTGCCAGCAGCAAGATCACAGGTACTGAAGCTTTCTTT. Protein sequence: CASSKITGTEAFF.

The chain recombines TRBV18 with TRBJ2-1; the match to TRBD2 covers 13 bases. The J segment lost 7 bases and the V segment lost 4 bases, leaving 7 bases of the junction unmatched. The germline V gene encodes CDR1 KGHSH and CDR2 LQKENI. The CDR3 sequence is 16 residues long. CDR3 in DNA: TGTGCCAGCTCACTCTGGACTAGCGGGAGTGGAAATGAGCAGTTCTTC. It is translated as CASSLWTSGSGNEQFF.

This chain connects TRBV9 to TRBJ1-4, with D perhaps TRBD1 (6 bases). This CDR3 contains 15 residues. Trimming left V 0 bases short and J 4 bases short, with 10 bases between. In germline, CDR1 is SGDLS, CDR2 YYNGEE. This chain's CDR3 is CASSVDTGNNEKLFF. For the CDR3, the DNA is TGTGCCAGCAGCGTAGACACAGGGAATAATGAAAAACTGTTTTTT.

The rearrangement uses TRBV4-1 and TRBJ2-1; possible D gene TRBD2, 7 bases. Trimming took off 1 base at V and 5 bases at J, with 12 bases between the two ends. Germline V gene sequence: CDR1 MGHRA, CDR2 YSYEKL. The CDR3 has 15 amino acids. The CDR3 DNA follows: TGCGCCAGCAGCCAAGGTGGGGGGGCCAACAATGAGCAGTTCTTC. Its protein is CASSQGGGANNEQFF.

A single count supports this clone. This rearrangement joins TRBV5-1 to TRBJ2-7; 8 bases align to TRBD2. The CDR3 contains 13 residues. V was clipped by 4 bases and J by 6 bases; unmatched bases: 6. The germline V gene encodes CDR1 SGHRS and CDR2 YFSETQ. The CDR3 DNA reads as TGCGCCAGCAGCCCAGCGGGAGATACCGAGCAGTACTTC. Protein sequence: CASSPAGDTEQYF.

The chain uses TRBV6-2 or TRBV6-3 and TRBJ2-7; TRBD1 aligns across 9 bases. This CDR3 has 16 residues. V lost 0 bases to trimming and J lost 1 base; unmatched junction nucleotides: 4. The V gene's germline CDR1 is MNHEY and CDR2 SVGEGT. CDR3 residues: CASSYSGQGRSYEQYF. CDR3 DNA: TGTGCCAGCAGTTACTCGGGACAGGGTAGATCCTACGAGCAGTACTTC.

The chain is built from TRBV5-1 and TRBJ2-7, with TRBD1 as a possible D gene (5 bases). With 2 bases removed from V and 3 bases from J, the gap between germline ends came to 12 bases. This CDR3 is built from 14 residues. Germline CDR1 SGHRS, CDR2 YFSETQ. CDR3 residues: CASSFDRPSYEQYF. The DNA for the CDR3 is TGCGCCAGCAGCTTCGACAGACCTAGCTACGAGCAGTACTTC. Supplemented by reference TRBV5-1 and TRBJ2-7, the full variable domain reads KAGVTQTPRYLIKTRGQQVTLSCSPISGHRSVSWYQQTPGQGLQFLFEYFSETQRNKGNFPGRFSGRQFSNSRSEMNVSTLELGDSALYLCASSFDRPSYEQYFGPGTRLTVT.

For the CDR3, the DNA is TGTGCCAGCAGCTTGGGACAGGGAAAATTGGGGAATCAGCCCCAGCATTTT. This translates into CASSLGQGKLGNQPQHF. The gene calls are TRBV11-2 and TRBJ1-5, with 9 bases fitting TRBD1. Germline V lookup: CDR1 SGHAT, CDR2 FQNNGV. The CDR3 runs 17 residues. V lost 3 bases and J lost 4; bases outside the gene matches: 10.